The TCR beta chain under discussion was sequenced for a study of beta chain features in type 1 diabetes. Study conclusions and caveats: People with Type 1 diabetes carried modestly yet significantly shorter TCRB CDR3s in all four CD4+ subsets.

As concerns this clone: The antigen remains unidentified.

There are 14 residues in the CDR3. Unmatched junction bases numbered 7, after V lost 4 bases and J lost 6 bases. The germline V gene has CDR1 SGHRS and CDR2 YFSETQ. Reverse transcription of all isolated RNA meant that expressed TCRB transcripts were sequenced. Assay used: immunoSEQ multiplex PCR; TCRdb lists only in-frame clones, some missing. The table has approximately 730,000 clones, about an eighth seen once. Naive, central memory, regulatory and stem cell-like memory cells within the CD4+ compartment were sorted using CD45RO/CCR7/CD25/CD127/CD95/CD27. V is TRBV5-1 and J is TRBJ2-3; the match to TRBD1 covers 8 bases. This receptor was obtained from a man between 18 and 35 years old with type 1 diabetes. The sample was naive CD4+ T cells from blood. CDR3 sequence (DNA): TGCGCCAGCAGCATACGGACAGGGTGGGATACGCAGTATTTT. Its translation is CASSIRTGWDTQYF.